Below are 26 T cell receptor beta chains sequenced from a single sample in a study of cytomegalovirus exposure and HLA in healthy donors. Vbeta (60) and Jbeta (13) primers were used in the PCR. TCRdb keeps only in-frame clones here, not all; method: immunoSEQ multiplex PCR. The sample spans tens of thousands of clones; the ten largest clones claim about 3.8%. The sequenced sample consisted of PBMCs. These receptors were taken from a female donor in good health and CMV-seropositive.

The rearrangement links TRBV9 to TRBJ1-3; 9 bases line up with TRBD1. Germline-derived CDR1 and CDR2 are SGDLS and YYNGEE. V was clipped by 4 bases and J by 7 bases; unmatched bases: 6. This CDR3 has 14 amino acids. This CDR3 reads CASSRPGTGNTIYF. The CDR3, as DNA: TGTGCCAGCAGCCGTCCCGGGACAGGGAACACCATATATTTT. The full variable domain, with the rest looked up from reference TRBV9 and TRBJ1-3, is DSGVTQTPKHLITATGQRVTLRCSPRSGDLSVYWYQQSLDQGLQFLIQYYNGEERAKGNILERFSAQQFPDLHSELNLSSLELGDSALYFCASSRPGTGNTIYFGEGSWLTVV.

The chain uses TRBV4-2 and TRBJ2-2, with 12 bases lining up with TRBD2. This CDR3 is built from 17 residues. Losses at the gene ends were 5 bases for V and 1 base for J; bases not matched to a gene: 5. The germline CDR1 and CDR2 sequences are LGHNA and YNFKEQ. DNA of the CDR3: TGTGCCAGCAGCTATGGACTAGCGGGATTGAACACCGGGGAGCTGTTTTTT. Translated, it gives CASSYGLAGLNTGELFF.

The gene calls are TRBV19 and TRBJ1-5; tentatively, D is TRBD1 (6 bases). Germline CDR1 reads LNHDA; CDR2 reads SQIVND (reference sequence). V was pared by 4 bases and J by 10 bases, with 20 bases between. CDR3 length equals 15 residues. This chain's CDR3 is CASSRSEDSLRPQHF. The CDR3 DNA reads TGTGCCAGTAGTAGGAGTGAGGACAGCCTACGACCCCAGCATTTT.

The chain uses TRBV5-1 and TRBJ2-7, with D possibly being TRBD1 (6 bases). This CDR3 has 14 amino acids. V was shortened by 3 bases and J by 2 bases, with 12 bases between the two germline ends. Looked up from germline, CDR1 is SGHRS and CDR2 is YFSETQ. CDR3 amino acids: CASSSQGGPYEQYF. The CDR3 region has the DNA TGCGCCAGCAGCTCACAGGGTGGGCCCTACGAGCAGTACTTC.

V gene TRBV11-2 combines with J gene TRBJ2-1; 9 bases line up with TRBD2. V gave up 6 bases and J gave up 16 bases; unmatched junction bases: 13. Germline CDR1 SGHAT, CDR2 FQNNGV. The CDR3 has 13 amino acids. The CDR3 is CASSGLARGLVFF. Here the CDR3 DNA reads TGTGCCAGCAGTGGACTAGCGAGGGGTTTAGTATTCTTC.

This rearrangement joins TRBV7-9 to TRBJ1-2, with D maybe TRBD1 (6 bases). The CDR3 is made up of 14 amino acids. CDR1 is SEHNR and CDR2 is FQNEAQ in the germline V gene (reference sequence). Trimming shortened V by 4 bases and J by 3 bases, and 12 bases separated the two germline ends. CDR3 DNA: TGTGCCAGCAGCTCCGGACAGACCGACTATGGCTACACCTTC. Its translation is CASSSGQTDYGYTF.

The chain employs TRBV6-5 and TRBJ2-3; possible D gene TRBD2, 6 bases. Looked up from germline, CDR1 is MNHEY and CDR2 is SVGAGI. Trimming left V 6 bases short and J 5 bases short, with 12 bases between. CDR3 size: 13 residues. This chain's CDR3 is CASRSSGGDTQYF. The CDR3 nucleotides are TGTGCCAGCAGAAGTAGCGGCGGAGATACGCAGTATTTT.

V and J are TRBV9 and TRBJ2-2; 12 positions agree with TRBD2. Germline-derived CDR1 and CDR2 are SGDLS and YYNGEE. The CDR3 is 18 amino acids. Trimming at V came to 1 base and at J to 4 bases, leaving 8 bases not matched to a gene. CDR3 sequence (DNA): TGTGCCAGCAGCGTATCTCTAGCGGGGGGGCGGGGCACCGGGGAGCTGTTTTTT. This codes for CASSVSLAGGRGTGELFF.

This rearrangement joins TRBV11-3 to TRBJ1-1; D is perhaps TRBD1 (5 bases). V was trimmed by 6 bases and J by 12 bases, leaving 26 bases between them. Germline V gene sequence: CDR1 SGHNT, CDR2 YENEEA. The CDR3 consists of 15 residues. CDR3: CASSSHNRAGIDSFF. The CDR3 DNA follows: TGTGCCAGCAGTTCCCATAACCGTGCAGGGATTGACTCTTTCTTT.

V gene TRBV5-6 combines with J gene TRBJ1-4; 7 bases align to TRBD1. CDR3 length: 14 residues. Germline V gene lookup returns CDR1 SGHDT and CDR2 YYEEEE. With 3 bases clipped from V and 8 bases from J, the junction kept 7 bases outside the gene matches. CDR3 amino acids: CASSSPTGTEKLFF. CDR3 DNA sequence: TGTGCCAGCAGCTCTCCGACAGGGACGGAAAAACTGTTTTTT.

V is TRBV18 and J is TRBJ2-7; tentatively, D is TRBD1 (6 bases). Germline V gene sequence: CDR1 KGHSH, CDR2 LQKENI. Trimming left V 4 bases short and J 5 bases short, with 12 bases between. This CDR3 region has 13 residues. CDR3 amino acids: CASSQQGSDEQYF. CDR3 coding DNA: TGTGCCAGCTCACAACAGGGTTCGGACGAGCAGTACTTC.

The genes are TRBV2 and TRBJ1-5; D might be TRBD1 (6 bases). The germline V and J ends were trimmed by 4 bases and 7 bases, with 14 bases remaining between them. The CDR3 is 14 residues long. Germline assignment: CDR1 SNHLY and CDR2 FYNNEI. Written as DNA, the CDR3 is TGTGCCAGCAGTGTGACAGGACGACAACAGCCCCAGCATTTT. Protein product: CASSVTGRQQPQHF.

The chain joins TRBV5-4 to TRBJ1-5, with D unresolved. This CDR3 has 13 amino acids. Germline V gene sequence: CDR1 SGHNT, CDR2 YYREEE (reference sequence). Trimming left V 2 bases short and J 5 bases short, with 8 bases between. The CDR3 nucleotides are TGTGCCAGCAGCTTCAAGCCGGATCAGCCCCAGCATTTT. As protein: CASSFKPDQPQHF.

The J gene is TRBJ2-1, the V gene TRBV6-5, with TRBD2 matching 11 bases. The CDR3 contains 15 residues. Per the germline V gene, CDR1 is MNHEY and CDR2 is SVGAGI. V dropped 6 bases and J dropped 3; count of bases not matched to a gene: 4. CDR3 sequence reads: CASRLGTSGYNEQFF. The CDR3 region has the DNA TGTGCCAGCAGACTTGGGACTAGCGGCTACAATGAGCAGTTCTTC.

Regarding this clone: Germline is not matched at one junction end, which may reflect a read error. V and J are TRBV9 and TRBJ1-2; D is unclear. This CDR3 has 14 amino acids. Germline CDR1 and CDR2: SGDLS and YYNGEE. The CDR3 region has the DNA TGTGCCAGCAACGTAGCCGGGGAGAACTATGGCTACACCTTC. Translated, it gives CASNVAGENYGYTF.

The CDR3, as DNA: TGTGCCACCAGCAGAGATTCAAGACAGGCGCAGTATTTT. It codes for CATSRDSRQAQYF. The rearrangement joins TRBV15 to TRBJ2-3; tentatively, D is TRBD1 (6 bases). V was cut by 0 bases and J by 10 bases, with 11 bases left in between. The CDR3 runs 13 residues. Germline V gene lookup returns CDR1 LNHNV and CDR2 YYDKDF (reference sequence).

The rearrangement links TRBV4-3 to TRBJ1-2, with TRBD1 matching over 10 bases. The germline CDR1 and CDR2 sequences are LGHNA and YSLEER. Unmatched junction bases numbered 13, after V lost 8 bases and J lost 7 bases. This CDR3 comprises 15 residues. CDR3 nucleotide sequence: TGCGCCAGCGGGGGAGCCGGGACAGGGGTTACTGGCTACACCTTC. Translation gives CASGGAGTGVTGYTF.

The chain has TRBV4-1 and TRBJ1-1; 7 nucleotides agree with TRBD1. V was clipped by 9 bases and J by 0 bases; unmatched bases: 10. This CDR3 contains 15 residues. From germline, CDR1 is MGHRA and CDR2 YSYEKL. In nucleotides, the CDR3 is TGCGCCAGTACGTCAGGCACAGGGGTGAACACTGAAGCTTTCTTT. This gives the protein CASTSGTGVNTEAFF.

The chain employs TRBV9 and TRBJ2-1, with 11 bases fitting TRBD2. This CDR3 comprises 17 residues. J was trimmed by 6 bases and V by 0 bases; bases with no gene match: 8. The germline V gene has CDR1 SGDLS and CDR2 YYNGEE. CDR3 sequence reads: CASSVGSGRALGNEQFF. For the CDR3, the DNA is TGTGCCAGCAGCGTAGGTAGCGGGAGGGCCCTTGGCAATGAGCAGTTCTTC.

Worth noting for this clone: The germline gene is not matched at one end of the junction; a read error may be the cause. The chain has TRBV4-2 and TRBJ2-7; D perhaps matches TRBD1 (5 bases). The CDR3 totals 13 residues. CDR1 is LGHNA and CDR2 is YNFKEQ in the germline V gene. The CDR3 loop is CASRQDSAYEQYF. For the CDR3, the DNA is TGTGCCAGCAGGCAAGACAGCGCCTACGAGCAGTACTTC.

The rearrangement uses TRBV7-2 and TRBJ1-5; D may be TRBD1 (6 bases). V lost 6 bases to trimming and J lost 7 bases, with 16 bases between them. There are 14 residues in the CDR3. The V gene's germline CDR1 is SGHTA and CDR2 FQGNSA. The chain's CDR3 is CASSSRGGAQPQHF. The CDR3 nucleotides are TGTGCCAGCAGTTCTAGGGGGGGCGCCCAGCCCCAGCATTTT.

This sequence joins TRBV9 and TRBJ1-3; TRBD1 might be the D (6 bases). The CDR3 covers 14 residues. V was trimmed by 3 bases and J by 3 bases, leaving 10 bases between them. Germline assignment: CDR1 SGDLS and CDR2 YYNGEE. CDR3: CASSERTVGNTIYF. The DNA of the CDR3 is TGTGCCAGCAGCGAAAGGACAGTTGGAAACACCATATATTTT.

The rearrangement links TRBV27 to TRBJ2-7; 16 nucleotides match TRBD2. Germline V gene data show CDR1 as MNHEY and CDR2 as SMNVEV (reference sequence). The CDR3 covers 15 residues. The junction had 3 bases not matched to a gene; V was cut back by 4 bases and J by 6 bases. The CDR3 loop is CASSSGLAGGREQYF. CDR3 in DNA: TGTGCCAGCAGTTCGGGACTAGCGGGAGGGCGCGAGCAGTACTTC.

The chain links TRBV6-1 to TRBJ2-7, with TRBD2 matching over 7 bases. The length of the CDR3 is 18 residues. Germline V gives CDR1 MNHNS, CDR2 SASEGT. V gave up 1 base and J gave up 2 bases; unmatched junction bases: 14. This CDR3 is CASSEVGSLAANPYEQYF. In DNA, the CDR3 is TGTGCCAGCAGTGAAGTCGGCAGCCTAGCGGCCAACCCCTACGAGCAGTACTTC.

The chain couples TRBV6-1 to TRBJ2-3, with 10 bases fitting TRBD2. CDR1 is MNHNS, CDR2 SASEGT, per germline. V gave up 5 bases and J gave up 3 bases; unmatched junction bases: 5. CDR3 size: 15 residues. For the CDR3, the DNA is TGTGCCAGCAGTCGGACTAGCGGTTGGACAGATACGCAGTATTTT. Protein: CASSRTSGWTDTQYF.

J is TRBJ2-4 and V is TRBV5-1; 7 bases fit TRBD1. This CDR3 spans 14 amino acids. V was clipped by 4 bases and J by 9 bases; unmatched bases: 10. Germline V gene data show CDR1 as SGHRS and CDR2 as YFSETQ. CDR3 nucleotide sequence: TGCGCCAGCAGCCAAGGTGACAGGGTCGCCATTCAGTACTTC. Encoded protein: CASSQGDRVAIQYF.